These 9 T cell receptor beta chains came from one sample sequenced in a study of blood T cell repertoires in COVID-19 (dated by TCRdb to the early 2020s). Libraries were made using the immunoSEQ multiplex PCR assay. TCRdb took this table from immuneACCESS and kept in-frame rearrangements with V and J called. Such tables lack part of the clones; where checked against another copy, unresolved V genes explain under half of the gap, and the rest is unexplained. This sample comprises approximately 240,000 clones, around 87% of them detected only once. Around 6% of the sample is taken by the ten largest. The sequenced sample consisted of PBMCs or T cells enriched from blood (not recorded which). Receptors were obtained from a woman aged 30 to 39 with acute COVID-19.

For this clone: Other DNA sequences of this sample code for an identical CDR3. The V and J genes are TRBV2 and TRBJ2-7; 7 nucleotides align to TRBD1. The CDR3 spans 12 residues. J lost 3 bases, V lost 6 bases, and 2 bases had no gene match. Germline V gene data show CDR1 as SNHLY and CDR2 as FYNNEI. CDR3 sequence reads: CASSRDSYEQYF. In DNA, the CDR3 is TGTGCCAGCAGCCGGGACAGCTACGAGCAGTACTTC.

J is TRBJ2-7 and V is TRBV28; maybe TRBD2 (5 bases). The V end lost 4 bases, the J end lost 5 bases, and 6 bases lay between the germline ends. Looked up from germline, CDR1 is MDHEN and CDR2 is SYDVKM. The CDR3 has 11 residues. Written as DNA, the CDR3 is TGTGCCAGCAGTTCCGGGGACGAGCAGTACTTC. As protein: CASSSGDEQYF.

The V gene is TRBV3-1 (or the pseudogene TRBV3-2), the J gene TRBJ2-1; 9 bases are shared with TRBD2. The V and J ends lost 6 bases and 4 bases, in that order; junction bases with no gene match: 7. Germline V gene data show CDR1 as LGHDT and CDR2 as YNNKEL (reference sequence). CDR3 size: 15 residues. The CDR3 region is CASSPTSGLYNEQFF. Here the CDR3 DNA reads TGTGCCAGCAGTCCTACTAGCGGGTTGTACAATGAGCAGTTCTTC.

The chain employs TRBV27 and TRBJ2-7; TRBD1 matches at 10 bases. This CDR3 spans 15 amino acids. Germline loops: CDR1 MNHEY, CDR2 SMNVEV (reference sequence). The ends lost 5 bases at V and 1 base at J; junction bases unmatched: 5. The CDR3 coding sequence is TGTGCCAGCAGTCCCGGGACAGGGGTTTCCTACGAGCAGTACTTC. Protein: CASSPGTGVSYEQYF.

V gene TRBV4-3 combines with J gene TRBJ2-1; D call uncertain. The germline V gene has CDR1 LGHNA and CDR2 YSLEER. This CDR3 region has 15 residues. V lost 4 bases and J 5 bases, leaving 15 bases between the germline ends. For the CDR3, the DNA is TGCGCCAGCAGCCCCAGCGAGAACGTTAACAATGAGCAGTTCTTC. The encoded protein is CASSPSENVNNEQFF.

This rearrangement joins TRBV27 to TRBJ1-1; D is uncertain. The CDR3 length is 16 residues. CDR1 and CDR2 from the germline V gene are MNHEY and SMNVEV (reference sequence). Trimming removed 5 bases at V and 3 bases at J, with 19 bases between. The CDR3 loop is CASSPRQWYQDTEAFF. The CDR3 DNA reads TGTGCCAGCAGTCCCCGACAATGGTATCAGGACACTGAAGCTTTCTTT.

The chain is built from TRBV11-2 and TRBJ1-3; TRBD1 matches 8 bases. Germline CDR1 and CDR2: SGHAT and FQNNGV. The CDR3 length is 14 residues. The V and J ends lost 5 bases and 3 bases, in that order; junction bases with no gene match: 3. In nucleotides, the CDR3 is TGTGCCAGCAGCGGGGGACAGGTTGGAAACACCATATATTTT. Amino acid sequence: CASSGGQVGNTIYF.

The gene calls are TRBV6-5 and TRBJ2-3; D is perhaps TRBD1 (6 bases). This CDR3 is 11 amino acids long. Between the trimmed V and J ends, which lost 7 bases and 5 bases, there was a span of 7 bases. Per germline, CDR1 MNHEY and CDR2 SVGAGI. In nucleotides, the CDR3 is TGTGCCAGCACACAGGGAGATACGCAGTATTTT. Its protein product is CASTQGDTQYF.

In nucleotides, the CDR3 is TGTGCCAGCACCATAGCGAACTCCTACAATGAGCAGTTCTTC. Amino acids: CASTIANSYNEQFF. The chain joins TRBV28 to TRBJ2-1; possible D gene TRBD2, 5 bases. The ends were cut back, 7 bases at V and 0 bases at J, with 10 bases in the middle. This CDR3 region has 14 residues. Germline V gives CDR1 MDHEN, CDR2 SYDVKM.